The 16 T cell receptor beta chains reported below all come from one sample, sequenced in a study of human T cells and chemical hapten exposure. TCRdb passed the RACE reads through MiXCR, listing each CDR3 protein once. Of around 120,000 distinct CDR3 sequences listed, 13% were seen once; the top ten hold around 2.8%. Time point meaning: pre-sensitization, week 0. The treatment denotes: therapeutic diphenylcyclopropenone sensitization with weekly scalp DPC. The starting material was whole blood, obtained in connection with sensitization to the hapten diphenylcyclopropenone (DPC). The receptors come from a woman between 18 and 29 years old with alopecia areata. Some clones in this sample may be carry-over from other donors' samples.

The CDR3 sequence is CASSLGKGNQPQHF. The CDR3 coding sequence is TGTGCCAGCAGTTTAGGGAAGGGAAATCAGCCCCAGCATTTT. The chain links TRBV27 to TRBJ1-5; D is uncertain. The CDR3 consists of 14 residues. CDR1 is MNHEY, CDR2 SMNVEV, per germline (reference sequence). V lost 2 bases and J 4 bases, leaving 9 bases between the germline ends.

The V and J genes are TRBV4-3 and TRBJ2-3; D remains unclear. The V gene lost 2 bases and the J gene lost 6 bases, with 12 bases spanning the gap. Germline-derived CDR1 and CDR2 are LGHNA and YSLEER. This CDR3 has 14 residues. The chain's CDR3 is CASSQYPDADTQYF. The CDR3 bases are TGCGCCAGCAGCCAATACCCGGACGCCGATACGCAGTATTTT.

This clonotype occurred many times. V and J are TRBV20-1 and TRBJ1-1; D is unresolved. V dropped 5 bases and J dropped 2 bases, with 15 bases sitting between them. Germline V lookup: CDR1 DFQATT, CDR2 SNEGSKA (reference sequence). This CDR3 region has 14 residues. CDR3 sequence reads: CSASERQTNTEAFF. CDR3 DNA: TGCAGTGCTTCCGAGAGGCAGACAAACACTGAAGCTTTCTTT.

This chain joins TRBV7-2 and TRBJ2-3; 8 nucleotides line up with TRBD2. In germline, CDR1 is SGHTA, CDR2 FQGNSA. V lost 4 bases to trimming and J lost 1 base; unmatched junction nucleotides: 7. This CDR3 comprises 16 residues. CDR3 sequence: CASSSRSGGGTDTQYF. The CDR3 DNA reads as TGTGCCAGCAGCTCGAGAAGCGGGGGAGGCACAGATACGCAGTATTTT. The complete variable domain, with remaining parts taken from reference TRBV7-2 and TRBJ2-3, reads GAGVSQSPSNKVTEKGKDVELRCDPISGHTALYWYRQSLGQGLEFLIYFQGNSAPDKSGLPSDRFSAERTGGSVSTLTIQRTQQEDSAVYLCASSSRSGGGTDTQYFGPGTRLTVL.

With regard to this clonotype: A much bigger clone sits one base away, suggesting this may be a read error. Here the CDR3 DNA reads TGTGCCAGCAGTTTGAATCCCAGAGGGAAAGATACGCAGTATTTT. As protein: CASSLNPRGKDTQYF. This chain uses TRBV27 with TRBJ2-3; the D gene is possibly TRBD2 (5 bases). The CDR3 is made up of 15 amino acids. The V gene's germline CDR1 is MNHEY and CDR2 SMNVEV (reference sequence). V was cut by 3 bases and J by 5 bases, with 15 bases left in between.

The CDR3: CAISVGQSFSYEQYF. CDR3 DNA: TGTGCCATCAGTGTAGGGCAGTCCTTCTCCTACGAGCAGTACTTC. The rearrangement uses TRBV10-3 and TRBJ2-7; D is ambiguous. CDR1 and CDR2 (germline): ENHRY, SYGVKD. V shed 4 bases and J shed 0 bases, with 13 bases lying between them. The CDR3 covers 15 residues.

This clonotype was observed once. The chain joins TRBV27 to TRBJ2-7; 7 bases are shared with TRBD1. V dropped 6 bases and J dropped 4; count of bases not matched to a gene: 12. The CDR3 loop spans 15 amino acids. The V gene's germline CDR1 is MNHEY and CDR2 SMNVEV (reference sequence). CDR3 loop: CASSLRSGGYYEQYF. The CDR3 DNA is TGTGCCAGCAGCCTAAGGTCAGGGGGTTATTACGAGCAGTACTTC.

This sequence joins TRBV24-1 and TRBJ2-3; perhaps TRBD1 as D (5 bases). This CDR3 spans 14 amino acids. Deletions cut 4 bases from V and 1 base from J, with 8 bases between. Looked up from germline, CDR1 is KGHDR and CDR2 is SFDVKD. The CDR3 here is CATSEQDGTDTQYF. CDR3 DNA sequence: TGTGCCACCAGTGAACAGGATGGCACAGATACGCAGTATTTT.

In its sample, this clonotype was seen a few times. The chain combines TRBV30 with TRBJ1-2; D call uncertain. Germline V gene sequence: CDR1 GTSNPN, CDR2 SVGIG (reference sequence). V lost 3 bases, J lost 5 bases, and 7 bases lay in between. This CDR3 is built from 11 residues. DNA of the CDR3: TGTGCCTGGAGGGCGCTTTATGGCTACACCTTC. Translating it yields CAWRALYGYTF.

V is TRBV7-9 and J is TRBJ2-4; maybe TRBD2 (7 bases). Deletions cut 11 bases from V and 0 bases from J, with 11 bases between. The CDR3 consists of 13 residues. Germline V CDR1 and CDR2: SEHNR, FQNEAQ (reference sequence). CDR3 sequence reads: CAWGGGAKNIQYF. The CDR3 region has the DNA TGTGCCTGGGGGGGCGGAGCCAAAAACATTCAGTACTTC.

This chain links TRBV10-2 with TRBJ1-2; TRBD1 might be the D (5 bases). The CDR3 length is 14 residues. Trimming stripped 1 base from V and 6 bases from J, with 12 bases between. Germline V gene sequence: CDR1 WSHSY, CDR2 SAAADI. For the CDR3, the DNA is TGCGCCAGCAGTGAGTTCCTACGGGGCGATGGCTACACCTTC. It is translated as CASSEFLRGDGYTF.

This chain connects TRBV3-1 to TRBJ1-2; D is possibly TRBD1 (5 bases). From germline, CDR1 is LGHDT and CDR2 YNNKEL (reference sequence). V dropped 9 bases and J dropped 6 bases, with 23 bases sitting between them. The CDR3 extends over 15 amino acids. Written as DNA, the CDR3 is TGTGCCAGAAGCACACTCGACAGCCCGGGCCATGGCTACACCTTC. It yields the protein CARSTLDSPGHGYTF.

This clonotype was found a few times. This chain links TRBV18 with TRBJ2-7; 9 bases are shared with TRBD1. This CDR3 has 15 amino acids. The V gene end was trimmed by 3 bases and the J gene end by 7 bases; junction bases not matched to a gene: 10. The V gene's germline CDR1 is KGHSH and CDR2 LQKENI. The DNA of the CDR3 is TGTGCCAGCTCACCGAAACAGGGGGCGCCGAGAGAGCAGTACTTC. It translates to CASSPKQGAPREQYF.

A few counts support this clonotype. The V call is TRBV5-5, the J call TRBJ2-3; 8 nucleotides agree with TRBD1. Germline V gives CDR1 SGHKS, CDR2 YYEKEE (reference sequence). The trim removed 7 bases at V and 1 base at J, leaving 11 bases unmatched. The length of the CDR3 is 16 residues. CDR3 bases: TGTGCCAGCGGACCCCCCCCGGGACAGGGCACAGATACGCAGTATTTT. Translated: CASGPPPGQGTDTQYF.

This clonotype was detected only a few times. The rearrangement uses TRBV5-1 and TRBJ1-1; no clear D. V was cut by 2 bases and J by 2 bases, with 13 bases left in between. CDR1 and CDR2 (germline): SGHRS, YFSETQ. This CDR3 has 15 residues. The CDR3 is CASSFGRGDNTEAFF. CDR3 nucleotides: TGCGCCAGCAGCTTCGGCCGGGGAGACAACACTGAAGCTTTCTTT. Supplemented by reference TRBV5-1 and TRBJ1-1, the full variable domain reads KAGVTQTPRYLIKTRGQQVTLSCSPISGHRSVSWYQQTPGQGLQFLFEYFSETQRNKGNFPGRFSGRQFSNSRSEMNVSTLELGDSALYLCASSFGRGDNTEAFFGQGTRLTVV.

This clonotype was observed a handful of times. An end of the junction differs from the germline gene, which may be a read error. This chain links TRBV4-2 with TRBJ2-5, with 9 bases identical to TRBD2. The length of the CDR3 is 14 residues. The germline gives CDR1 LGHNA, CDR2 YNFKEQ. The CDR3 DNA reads TGTGCCAGCAGCCAAGGCACCCCGGGACTAGCTAGAAACTTC. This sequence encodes CASSQGTPGLARNF.